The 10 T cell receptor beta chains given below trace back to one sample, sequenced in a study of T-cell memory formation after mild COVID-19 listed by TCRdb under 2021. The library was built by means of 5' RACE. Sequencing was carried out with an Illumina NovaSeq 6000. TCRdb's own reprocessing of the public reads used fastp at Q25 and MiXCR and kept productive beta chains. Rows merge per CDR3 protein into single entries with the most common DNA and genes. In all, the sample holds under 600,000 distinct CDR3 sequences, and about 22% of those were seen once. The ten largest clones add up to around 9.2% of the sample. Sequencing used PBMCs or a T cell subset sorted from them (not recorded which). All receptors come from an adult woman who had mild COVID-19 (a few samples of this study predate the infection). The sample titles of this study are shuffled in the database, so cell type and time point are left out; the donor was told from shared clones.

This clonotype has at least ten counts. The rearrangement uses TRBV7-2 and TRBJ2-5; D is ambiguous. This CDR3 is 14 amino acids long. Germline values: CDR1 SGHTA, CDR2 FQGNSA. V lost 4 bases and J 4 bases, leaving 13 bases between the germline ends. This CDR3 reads CASSSKALGETQYF. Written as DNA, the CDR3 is TGTGCCAGCAGCTCAAAGGCCCTTGGAGAGACCCAGTACTTC. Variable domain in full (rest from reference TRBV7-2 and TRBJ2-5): GAGVSQSPSNKVTEKGKDVELRCDPISGHTALYWYRQSLGQGLEFLIYFQGNSAPDKSGLPSDRFSAERTGGSVSTLTIQRTQQEDSAVYLCASSSKALGETQYFGPGTRLLVL.

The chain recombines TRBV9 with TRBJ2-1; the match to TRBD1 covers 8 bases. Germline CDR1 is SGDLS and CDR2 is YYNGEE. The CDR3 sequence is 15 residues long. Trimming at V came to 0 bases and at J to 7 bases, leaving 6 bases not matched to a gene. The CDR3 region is CASSVDTGGVNEQFF. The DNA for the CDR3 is TGTGCCAGCAGCGTAGATACAGGGGGAGTAAATGAGCAGTTCTTC. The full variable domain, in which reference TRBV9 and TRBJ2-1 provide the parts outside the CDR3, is DSGVTQTPKHLITATGQRVTLRCSPRSGDLSVYWYQQSLDQGLQFLIQYYNGEERAKGNILERFSAQQFPDLHSELNLSSLELGDSALYFCASSVDTGGVNEQFFGPGTRLTVL.

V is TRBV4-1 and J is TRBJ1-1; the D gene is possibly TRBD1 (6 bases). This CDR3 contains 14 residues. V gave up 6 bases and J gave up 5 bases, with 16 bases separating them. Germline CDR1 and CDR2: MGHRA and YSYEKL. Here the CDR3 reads CASRPTGFRTEAFF. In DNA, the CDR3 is TGCGCCAGCAGGCCTACAGGGTTTCGGACTGAAGCTTTCTTT.

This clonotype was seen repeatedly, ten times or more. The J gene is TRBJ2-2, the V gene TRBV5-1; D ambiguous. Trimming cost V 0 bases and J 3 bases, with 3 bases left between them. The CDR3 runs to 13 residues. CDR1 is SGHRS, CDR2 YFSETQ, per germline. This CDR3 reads CASSLAHTGELFF. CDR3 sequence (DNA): TGCGCCAGCAGCTTGGCCCACACCGGGGAGCTGTTTTTT.

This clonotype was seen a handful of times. The DNA of the CDR3 is TGTGCCAGCTCAGCGGGGGAAAAACTGTTTTTT. Translation: CASSAGEKLFF. The gene calls are TRBV18 and TRBJ1-4; no firm D call. Germline lookup yields CDR1 KGHSH and CDR2 LQKENI. The CDR3 has 11 residues. The germline V and J ends were trimmed by 5 bases and 8 bases, with 6 bases remaining between them.

DNA for the CDR3: TGTGCCAGCAGTCGAGGACTAGCGGCTAGCACAGATACGCAGTATTTT. Residues: CASSRGLAASTDTQYF. The V gene is TRBV7-9, the J gene TRBJ2-3; 10 bases line up with TRBD2. Trimming removed 6 bases from V and 0 bases from J; junction bases left unmatched: 6. The germline CDR1 and CDR2 sequences are SEHNR and FQNEAQ (reference sequence). The CDR3 contains 16 residues.

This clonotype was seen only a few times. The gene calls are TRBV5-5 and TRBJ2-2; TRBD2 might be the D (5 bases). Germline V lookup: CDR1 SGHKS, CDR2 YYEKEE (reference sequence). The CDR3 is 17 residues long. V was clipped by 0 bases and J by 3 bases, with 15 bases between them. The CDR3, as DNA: TGTGCCAGCAGCTTGGCGAGGGTCCCCCCGGACACCGGGGAGCTGTTTTTT. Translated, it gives CASSLARVPPDTGELFF.

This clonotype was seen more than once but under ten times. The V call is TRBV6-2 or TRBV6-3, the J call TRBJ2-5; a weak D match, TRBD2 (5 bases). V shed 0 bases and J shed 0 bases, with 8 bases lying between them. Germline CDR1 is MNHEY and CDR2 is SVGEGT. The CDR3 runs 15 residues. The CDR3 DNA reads TGTGCCAGCAGTTACTCGATCGGGGACCAAGAGACCCAGTACTTC. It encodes CASSYSIGDQETQYF.

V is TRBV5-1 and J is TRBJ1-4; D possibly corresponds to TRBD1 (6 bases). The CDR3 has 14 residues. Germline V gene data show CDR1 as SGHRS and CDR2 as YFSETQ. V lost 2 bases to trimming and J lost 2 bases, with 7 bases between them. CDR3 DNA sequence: TGCGCCAGCAGCTTCACAGGGACTAATGAAAAACTGTTTTTT. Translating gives CASSFTGTNEKLFF.

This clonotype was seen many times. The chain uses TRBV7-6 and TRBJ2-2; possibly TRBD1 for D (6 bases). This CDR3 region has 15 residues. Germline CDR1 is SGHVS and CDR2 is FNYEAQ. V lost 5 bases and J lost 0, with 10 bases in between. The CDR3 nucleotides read TGTGCCAGCAGCCCTTGGACAGCGAACACCGGGGAGCTGTTTTTT. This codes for CASSPWTANTGELFF. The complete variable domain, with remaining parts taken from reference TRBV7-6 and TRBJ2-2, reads GAGVSQSPRYKVTKRGQDVALRCDPISGHVSLYWYRQALGQGPEFLTYFNYEAQQDKSGLPNDRFSAERPEGSISTLTIQRTEQRDSAMYRCASSPWTANTGELFFGEGSRLTVL.